Presented here are 10 T cell receptor beta chains from one specimen sequenced in a study of cytomegalovirus exposure and HLA in healthy donors (dated by TCRdb to about 2017). The protocol used for the library was the immunoSEQ multiplex PCR assay. A mixture of 60 forward primers for TCR Vbeta segments and 13 reverse primers for TCR Jbeta segments was used in the multiplex PCR. The immuneACCESS repertoire file appears here via TCRdb, limited to in-frame rearrangements. These files lack a portion of the clones; in checked studies, under half of the deficit traces to unresolved V genes, and the cause of the others is not known. The sample data list approximately 150,000 clones, and 80% of these were observed just once. Just over 4.5% of the sample is in the top ten clones. Material for sequencing was PBMCs. These TCRs come from a man in his forties or fifties in good health and CMV-seronegative.

This clone was observed a few times. The gene calls are TRBV6-6 and TRBJ1-4, with D possibly matching TRBD1 (5 bases). Germline V gives CDR1 MNHNY, CDR2 SVGAGI (reference sequence). CDR3 size: 16 residues. The V and J ends lost 0 bases and 7 bases respectively, with 15 bases between them. CDR3 region: CASSYSGPGLGEKLFF. The CDR3 region has the DNA TGTGCCAGCAGTTACTCGGGGCCGGGCCTGGGTGAAAAACTGTTTTTT.

This clone came up a few times. The V and J genes are TRBV6-5 and TRBJ2-2; 7 bases match TRBD1. The CDR3 spans 16 residues. V lost 4 bases, J lost 5 bases, and 10 bases stayed unmatched. Germline CDR1 MNHEY, CDR2 SVGAGI. The CDR3 spells CASSFTPGQSTGELFF. The CDR3 DNA reads TGTGCCAGCAGTTTTACCCCGGGACAGAGTACCGGGGAGCTGTTTTTT.

This chain connects TRBV20-1 to TRBJ2-7; TRBD1 is a possible D gene (5 bases). Deletions cut 4 bases from V and 3 bases from J, with 7 bases between. There are 11 residues in the CDR3. Germline-derived CDR1 and CDR2 are DFQATT and SNEGSKA (reference sequence). The CDR3 nucleotides read TGCAGTGCTAAGACAGTCTACGAGCAGTACTTC. Translating it yields CSAKTVYEQYF.

V gene TRBV7-9 combines with J gene TRBJ2-7; 13 bases line up with TRBD2. This CDR3 has 15 amino acids. Germline V gene lookup returns CDR1 SEHNR and CDR2 FQNEAQ (reference sequence). J lost 2 bases, V lost 2 bases, and 0 bases had no gene match. The CDR3 is CASSLTSGGAYEQYF. CDR3 nucleotides: TGTGCCAGCAGCTTAACTAGCGGGGGGGCCTACGAGCAGTACTTC.

CDR3 amino acids: CASSETGGWAGGAYEQYF. In DNA, the CDR3 is TGTGCCAGTAGCGAGACAGGGGGTTGGGCGGGGGGCGCCTACGAGCAGTACTTC. The chain has TRBV19 and TRBJ2-7, with D perhaps matching TRBD1 (9 bases). This CDR3 spans 18 amino acids. V gave up 6 bases and J gave up 2 bases, with 26 bases separating them. From germline, CDR1 is LNHDA and CDR2 SQIVND (reference sequence).

The V gene is TRBV5-4, the J gene TRBJ1-2; 10 positions agree with TRBD1. This CDR3 has 16 amino acids. The V and J ends lost 4 bases and 4 bases, in that order; junction bases with no gene match: 10. From germline, CDR1 is SGHNT and CDR2 YYREEE (reference sequence). CDR3: CASSPPGTGVVYGYTF. The CDR3 nucleotides read TGTGCCAGCAGCCCGCCCGGGACAGGGGTTGTCTATGGCTACACCTTC. The whole variable domain, remainder taken from reference TRBV5-4 and TRBJ1-2, is ETGVTQSPTHLIKTRGQQVTLRCSSQSGHNTVSWYQQALGQGPQFIFQYYREEENGRGNFPPRFSGLQFPNYSSELNVNALELDDSALYLCASSPPGTGVVYGYTFGSGTRLTVV.

The rearrangement joins TRBV25-1 to TRBJ1-5; D might be TRBD1 (5 bases). This CDR3 comprises 14 residues. The germline gives CDR1 MGHDK, CDR2 SYGVNS. V shed 3 bases and J shed 6 bases, with 12 bases lying between them. CDR3: CASSEGQGTQPQHF. Written as DNA, the CDR3 is TGTGCCAGCAGTGAGGGGCAGGGCACTCAGCCCCAGCATTTT.

The gene calls are TRBV7-9 and TRBJ1-2; D remains ambiguous. The CDR3 is made up of 14 amino acids. Germline V gives CDR1 SEHNR, CDR2 FQNEAQ (reference sequence). Between the trimmed V and J ends, which lost 8 bases and 8 bases, there was a span of 21 bases. Written as DNA, the CDR3 is TGTGCCAGCGGTAGGACTGCCCAGGAAAGGGGCTACACCTTC. This gives the protein CASGRTAQERGYTF. Full variable domain (outside the CDR3, taken from reference TRBV7-9 and TRBJ1-2): DTGVSQNPRHKITKRGQNVTFRCDPISEHNRLYWYRQTLGQGPEFLTYFQNEAQLEKSRLLSDRFSAERPKGSFSTLEIQRTEQGDSAMYLCASGRTAQERGYTFGSGTRLTVV.

Details on this clone: The same CDR3 is also encoded by other DNA sequences in this sample. The chain has TRBV7-8 and TRBJ1-5; weak D call: TRBD1 (5 bases). The CDR3 consists of 15 residues. With 4 bases removed from V and 3 bases from J, the gap between germline ends came to 13 bases. Germline CDR1 and CDR2: SGHVS and FQNEAQ. Here the CDR3 DNA reads TGTGCCAGCAGCTCGTCCGGGGGAGTCAATCAGCCCCAGCATTTT. This codes for CASSSSGGVNQPQHF.

There are a few counts of this clone. The chain carries TRBV18 and TRBJ1-5; no clear D. Germline CDR1 reads KGHSH; CDR2 reads LQKENI. V was trimmed by 1 base and J by 3 bases, leaving 7 bases between them. The CDR3 totals 14 residues. The CDR3 region is CASSPLDINQPQHF. In DNA form, the CDR3 reads TGTGCCAGCTCACCACTCGACATCAATCAGCCCCAGCATTTT.